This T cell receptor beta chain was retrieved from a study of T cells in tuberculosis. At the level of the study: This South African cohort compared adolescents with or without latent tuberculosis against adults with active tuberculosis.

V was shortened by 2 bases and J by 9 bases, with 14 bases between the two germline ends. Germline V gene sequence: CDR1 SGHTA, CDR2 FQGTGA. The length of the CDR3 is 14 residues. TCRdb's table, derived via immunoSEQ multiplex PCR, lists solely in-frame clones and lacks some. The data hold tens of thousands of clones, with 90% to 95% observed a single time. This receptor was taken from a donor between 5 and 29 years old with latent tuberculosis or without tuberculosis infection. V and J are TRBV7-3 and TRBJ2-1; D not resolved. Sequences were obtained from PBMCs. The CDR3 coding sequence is TGTGCCAGCAGCTTACAGGCAGGCACAAGTGAGCAGTTCTTC. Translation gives CASSLQAGTSEQFF.